The next 32 T cell receptor beta chains were all read from a single sample in a study of cytomegalovirus exposure and HLA in healthy donors. 13 Jbeta primers and 60 Vbeta primers were used for the PCR. Libraries were prepared by immunoSEQ multiplex PCR; TCRdb keeps only in-frame clonotypes and omits some of them. The sample carries under 150,000 clones, about 80% recorded once. Material: PBMCs. These receptor sequences come from a man between 18 and 35 years old in good health and CMV-seronegative.

The chain couples TRBV10-1 to TRBJ1-1; 10 bases line up with TRBD1. V gave up 11 bases and J gave up 5 bases; unmatched junction bases: 14. This CDR3 comprises 15 residues. In germline, CDR1 is WNHNN, CDR2 SYGVQD (reference sequence). CDR3 sequence reads: CAPRGRQGARTEAFF. CDR3 DNA: TGCGCCCCCAGAGGCCGACAGGGGGCGCGGACTGAAGCTTTCTTT.

The V gene is TRBV6-5, the J gene TRBJ2-5; D is perhaps TRBD2 (6 bases). The V end lost 5 bases, the J end lost 4 bases, and 14 bases lay between the germline ends. From germline, CDR1 is MNHEY and CDR2 SVGAGI. This CDR3 region has 14 residues. The DNA for the CDR3 is TGTGCCAGCAGTAACCGGCCGGGGGTAGAGACCCAGTACTTC. Protein: CASSNRPGVETQYF.

This chain joins TRBV5-4 and TRBJ1-1; D uncertain. The CDR3 loop spans 13 amino acids. Trimming stripped 2 bases from V and 1 base from J, with 6 bases between. Germline CDR1 reads SGHNT; CDR2 reads YYREEE (reference sequence). The CDR3 DNA follows: TGTGCCAGCAGCTTCCCCGGGAACACTGAAGCTTTCTTT. This codes for CASSFPGNTEAFF.

The chain's CDR3 is CASSTNTPLYNEQFF. The CDR3 nucleotides are TGCGCCAGCAGTACTAACACACCCCTCTACAATGAGCAGTTCTTC. J is TRBJ2-1 and V is TRBV5-1; D call uncertain. The CDR3 has 15 residues. Trimming pared 5 bases from V and 3 bases from J, leaving 15 bases between. Per the germline V gene, CDR1 is SGHRS and CDR2 is YFSETQ.

V is TRBV28 and J is TRBJ2-7; 7 nucleotides agree with TRBD1. V trimming: 4 bases; J trimming: 5 bases; junction bases outside the gene matches: 11. This CDR3 region has 15 residues. CDR1 is MDHEN, CDR2 SYDVKM, per germline. The CDR3 DNA reads as TGTGCCAGCAGTTCTCCGCCAGGGGGTGGCGACGAGCAGTACTTC. It specifies CASSSPPGGGDEQYF.

The V and J genes are TRBV5-1 and TRBJ2-3; 8 nucleotides line up with TRBD1. V lost 2 bases and J lost 1; bases outside the gene matches: 3. The CDR3 loop spans 15 amino acids. Germline V gene data show CDR1 as SGHRS and CDR2 as YFSETQ. The CDR3, as DNA: TGCGCCAGCAGCTTTCAGGGGGCCGGCACAGATACGCAGTATTTT. Encoded protein: CASSFQGAGTDTQYF.

V and J are TRBV7-9 and TRBJ1-2; weak D call: TRBD1 (6 bases). Trimming took 1 base from V and 3 from J, leaving 15 bases between them. The germline CDR1 and CDR2 sequences are SEHNR and FQNEAQ (reference sequence). The CDR3 has 16 residues. The CDR3 region is CASSLESRDTYYGYTF. DNA for the CDR3: TGTGCCAGCAGCTTAGAATCCCGGGACACTTACTATGGCTACACCTTC. The full variable domain, in which reference TRBV7-9 and TRBJ1-2 provide the parts outside the CDR3, is DTGVSQNPRHKITKRGQNVTFRCDPISEHNRLYWYRQTLGQGPEFLTYFQNEAQLEKSRLLSDRFSAERPKGSFSTLEIQRTEQGDSAMYLCASSLESRDTYYGYTFGSGTRLTVV.

V usage is TRBV7-2 and J usage is TRBJ2-4; 7 nucleotides line up with TRBD1. V was pared by 3 bases and J by 5 bases, with 1 base of the junction left unmatched. The CDR3 has 13 amino acids. Germline V gene lookup returns CDR1 SGHTA and CDR2 FQGNSA. The CDR3 here is CASSFDRENIQYF. For the CDR3, the DNA is TGTGCCAGCAGCTTCGACAGGGAAAACATTCAGTACTTC.

This clone was seen once. The chain employs TRBV5-4 and TRBJ2-7; TRBD1 aligns across 7 bases. Germline CDR1 and CDR2: SGHNT and YYREEE (reference sequence). V lost 4 bases, J lost 2 bases, and 6 bases stayed unmatched. This CDR3 has 14 amino acids. The CDR3 DNA sequence: TGTGCCAGCAGCCCTAACAGGGGTCCCTACGAGCAGTACTTC. Translated: CASSPNRGPYEQYF.

The count of this clone is one. This sequence joins TRBV6-1 and TRBJ1-1, with 7 bases matching TRBD1. This CDR3 contains 13 residues. Germline values: CDR1 MNHNS, CDR2 SASEGT. V shed 4 bases, J shed 11 bases, and the junction held 10 bases outside the gene matches. DNA for the CDR3: TGTGCCAGCAGTGGTAGGCCCACAGGGGACGCTTTCTTT. It is translated as CASSGRPTGDAFF.

This clone appeared a single time. The chain links TRBV5-5 to TRBJ2-2, with D maybe TRBD1 (6 bases). The germline V gene encodes CDR1 SGHKS and CDR2 YYEKEE (reference sequence). Trimming stripped 2 bases from V and 0 bases from J, with 14 bases between. The CDR3 runs to 17 residues. CDR3 sequence reads: CASSFAGTLANTGELFF. DNA for the CDR3: TGTGCCAGCAGCTTCGCCGGGACACTCGCGAACACCGGGGAGCTGTTTTTT.

The rearrangement uses TRBV7-2 and TRBJ2-7; possibly TRBD1 for D (6 bases). V was trimmed by 6 bases and J by 1 base, leaving 16 bases between them. Germline CDR1 reads SGHTA; CDR2 reads FQGNSA. CDR3 length: 15 amino acids. Here the CDR3 DNA reads TGTGCCAGCAGTCCCGACAGGTTATTATCCTACGAGCAGTACTTC. It is translated as CASSPDRLLSYEQYF.

The chain employs TRBV4-1 and TRBJ2-1, with 8 positions matching TRBD2. Per germline, CDR1 MGHRA and CDR2 YSYEKL. The CDR3 is 12 residues long. The trim removed 2 bases at V and 10 bases at J, leaving 1 base unmatched. The CDR3 bases are TGCGCCAGCAGCCAACCGGGGGGGGAGCAGTTCTTC. Translation gives CASSQPGGEQFF.

V gene TRBV10-1 combines with J gene TRBJ2-7; D might be TRBD1 (5 bases). The V gene's germline CDR1 is WNHNN and CDR2 SYGVQD (reference sequence). The CDR3 is 14 amino acids. Trimming took 3 bases from V and 0 from J, leaving 9 bases between them. The CDR3 coding sequence is TGCGCCAGCAGTGAAAAGGGGAACTCCTACGAGCAGTACTTC. This encodes CASSEKGNSYEQYF.

The chain combines TRBV7-6 with TRBJ2-7; perhaps TRBD1 as D (6 bases). The CDR3 covers 14 residues. CDR1 is SGHVS, CDR2 FNYEAQ, per germline. V lost 5 bases and J 3 bases, leaving 14 bases between the germline ends. CDR3 region: CASSTETGLYEQYF. As DNA, the CDR3 is TGTGCCAGCAGCACCGAGACAGGTCTCTACGAGCAGTACTTC.

This clone has just one count. The chain employs TRBV11-2 and TRBJ2-7; a possible D gene is TRBD1 (6 bases). The CDR3 runs to 17 residues. The V end was cut by 5 bases, the J end by 1 base, with 21 bases between. The V gene's germline CDR1 is SGHAT and CDR2 FQNNGV. CDR3 nucleotides: TGTGCCAGCAGCGGCAGTACAGGGAGACCCACTTCCTACGAGCAGTACTTC. This encodes CASSGSTGRPTSYEQYF.

The gene calls are TRBV11-2 and TRBJ2-1, with 7 bases identical to TRBD1. Germline-derived CDR1 and CDR2 are SGHAT and FQNNGV. Unmatched junction bases numbered 4, after V lost 5 bases and J lost 0 bases. The CDR3 spans 15 residues. The CDR3 nucleotides are TGTGCCAGCAGCAGGGGACAGAGCTCCTACAATGAGCAGTTCTTC. As protein: CASSRGQSSYNEQFF.

The sample holds a few counts of this clone. This rearrangement joins TRBV13 to TRBJ1-2, with D maybe TRBD1 (6 bases). This CDR3 is built from 13 residues. Trimming stripped 5 bases from V and 6 bases from J, with 13 bases between. The germline CDR1 and CDR2 sequences are PRHDT and FYEKMQ (reference sequence). CDR3 protein: CASSPQGFDGYTF. The CDR3 DNA follows: TGTGCCAGCAGCCCCCAGGGGTTCGATGGCTACACCTTC.

This sequence joins TRBV6-5 and TRBJ2-2, with a tentative D call TRBD2 (6 bases). V lost 3 bases to trimming and J lost 2 bases, with 10 bases between them. The CDR3 consists of 15 residues. Germline V gene lookup returns CDR1 MNHEY and CDR2 SVGAGI. The CDR3 region is CASSYFGSNTGELFF. In DNA, the CDR3 is TGTGCCAGCAGTTATTTCGGGAGTAACACCGGGGAGCTGTTTTTT.

The chain couples TRBV5-1 to TRBJ2-2; the match to TRBD2 covers 9 bases. The CDR3 is made up of 18 amino acids. J gave up 1 base and V 1 base, and 8 bases lay outside the gene matches. Germline V gene lookup returns CDR1 SGHRS and CDR2 YFSETQ. The CDR3 is CASSLRSSGAGNTGELFF. Here the CDR3 DNA reads TGCGCCAGCAGCTTGAGGTCTAGCGGGGCTGGGAACACCGGGGAGCTGTTTTTT.

The chain joins TRBV4-3 to TRBJ1-2, with 7 nucleotides matching TRBD1. The CDR3 spans 16 residues. The trim removed 2 bases at V and 4 bases at J, leaving 10 bases unmatched. CDR1 LGHNA and CDR2 YSLEER come from the germline V gene. The CDR3 region has the DNA TGCGCCAGCAGCCAAAGGCTGGGGCAGGGGGGCTATGGCTACACCTTC. Amino acid sequence: CASSQRLGQGGYGYTF.

V is TRBV13 and J is TRBJ1-1, with 7 bases fitting TRBD1. V dropped 5 bases and J dropped 0; count of bases not matched to a gene: 6. CDR3 length: 15 residues. CDR1 and CDR2 (germline): PRHDT, FYEKMQ (reference sequence). CDR3 sequence (DNA): TGTGCCAGCAGCCCAACCGGGACAGTGAACACTGAAGCTTTCTTT. The encoded protein is CASSPTGTVNTEAFF.

The chain is built from TRBV10-1 and TRBJ1-2; D unclear. This CDR3 contains 13 residues. The V gene lost 7 bases and the J gene lost 6 bases, with 15 bases spanning the gap. Germline loops: CDR1 WNHNN, CDR2 SYGVQD (reference sequence). In nucleotides, the CDR3 is TGCGCCAGCATCCCCCCCCCTTTAGATGGCTACACCTTC. Its protein is CASIPPPLDGYTF.

The chain joins TRBV5-1 to TRBJ2-5; TRBD2 aligns across 11 bases. The CDR3 covers 15 residues. From germline, CDR1 is SGHRS and CDR2 YFSETQ. Trimming cost V 3 bases and J 4 bases; bases outside gene matches: 5. The CDR3 loop reads CASSSDGLAGETQYF. The CDR3 nucleotides read TGCGCCAGCAGCTCGGATGGACTAGCGGGAGAGACCCAGTACTTC.

The rearrangement uses TRBV5-6 and TRBJ2-5; D perhaps matches TRBD1 (6 bases). The DNA end favors TRBJ2-7, so the J call may be wrong. The germline gives CDR1 SGHDT, CDR2 YYEEEE. CDR3 size: 13 residues. CDR3 nucleotide sequence: TGTGCCAGCAGCCTGGCAGGGGACCTCGAGCAGTACTTC. Protein: CASSLAGDLEQYF.

This clone was counted a single time. One junction end disagrees with the germline gene, perhaps due to a read error. The chain has TRBV30 and TRBJ2-2, with D perhaps TRBD2 (5 bases). Germline CDR1 reads GTSNPN; CDR2 reads SVGIG (reference sequence). There are 15 residues in the CDR3. The CDR3 loop is CAWREGWRWTGEPFF. Written as DNA, the CDR3 is TGTGCCTGGAGGGAAGGGTGGCGGTGGACCGGGGAGCCGTTTTTT.

This clone occurred a few times. The genes are TRBV5-1 and TRBJ1-3; D possibly corresponds to TRBD1 (5 bases). Germline CDR1 SGHRS, CDR2 YFSETQ. The CDR3 runs to 16 residues. Trimming took 1 base from V and 0 from J, leaving 11 bases between them. The CDR3 coding sequence is TGCGCCAGCAGCTTGCTTGGGGCTGACTCTGGAAACACCATATATTTT. Translated: CASSLLGADSGNTIYF.

This chain links TRBV6-1 with TRBJ2-2, with D possibly matching TRBD2 (7 bases). CDR1 and CDR2 (germline): MNHNS, SASEGT. V lost 6 bases to trimming and J lost 4 bases, with 15 bases between them. The CDR3 sequence is 15 residues long. CDR3 in amino acids: CASSLEGGPTGELFF. The CDR3, as DNA: TGTGCCAGCAGCCTGGAGGGGGGGCCCACCGGGGAGCTGTTTTTT.

The J gene is TRBJ1-1, the V gene TRBV10-3; D possibly corresponds to TRBD1 (6 bases). Germline CDR1 ENHRY, CDR2 SYGVKD. This CDR3 contains 13 residues. V dropped 10 bases and J dropped 1 base, with 13 bases sitting between them. CDR3: CATSQGTNTEAFF. The CDR3 bases are TGTGCCACCTCACAGGGAACGAACACTGAAGCTTTCTTT.

This clone was observed a handful of times. The same CDR3 is also encoded by other DNA sequences in this sample. The chain employs TRBV6-5 and TRBJ1-1, with TRBD1 as a possible D gene (6 bases). CDR1 is MNHEY, CDR2 SVGAGI, per germline. The CDR3 loop spans 14 amino acids. The germline V and J ends were trimmed by 2 bases and 3 bases, with 10 bases remaining between them. The CDR3 DNA follows: TGTGCCAGCAGTTACCAGGACAGCTACACTGAAGCTTTCTTT. Translating it yields CASSYQDSYTEAFF.

The rearrangement links TRBV5-4 to TRBJ2-7, with D possibly being TRBD2 (6 bases). This CDR3 has 14 amino acids. V lost 4 bases and J 0 bases, leaving 11 bases between the germline ends. In germline, CDR1 is SGHNT, CDR2 YYREEE (reference sequence). The CDR3 nucleotides are TGTGCCAGCAGCCCCCGACTAGACTCCTACGAGCAGTACTTC. Amino acids: CASSPRLDSYEQYF.

The J gene is TRBJ2-7, the V gene TRBV2; 9 positions match TRBD1. The CDR3 contains 14 residues. Germline lookup yields CDR1 SNHLY and CDR2 FYNNEI. The V gene end was trimmed by 8 bases and the J gene end by 2 bases; junction bases not matched to a gene: 7. CDR3 DNA: TGTGCCAGCCTTGGGACAGGGAGGGCCTACGAGCAGTACTTC. This encodes CASLGTGRAYEQYF.